This T cell receptor beta chain derives from a study of molecular identifiers for immune sequencing clone quantification. On the study more broadly: Across replicate runs, RNA obtained from around 20,000 or 100,000 naive CD8 cells was divided into five, with four undergoing sequencing.

TCRdb re-called the PCR reads with MiXCR, one entry per CDR3 protein. Found here are some 320,000 distinct CDR3 sequences, 20% to 25% of them singletons; the top ten hold approximately 0.85%. This CDR3 comprises 14 residues. The V gene's germline CDR1 is MNHEY and CDR2 SVGEGT. V was shortened by 5 bases and J by 2 bases, with 13 bases between the two germline ends. As CD8+CD4-CCR7+CD45RA+ cells, naive CD8 T cells were sorted. This clonotype occurred many times. Sequenced sample: naive CD8+ T cells from blood, with Jurkat cell RNA spiked in. Subset defined: FACS-sorted CD8+CD4-CCR7+CD45RA+ naive T cells. This receptor was obtained from a human donor in good health. Some libraries in this study had Jurkat cell RNA spiked in. The genes are TRBV6-2 or TRBV6-3 and TRBJ2-7; D unresolved. The CDR3 DNA reads as TGTGCCAGCAGTCCCCCCCGGTTTCCCTACGAGCAGTACTTC. Protein product: CASSPPRFPYEQYF.